The present TCR beta chain was sequenced within a study of STAT5B mutations in CD4+ large granular lymphocyte leukemia. Study-wide results and caveats: Patient CD4-sorted repertoires looked more clonal than healthy CD4+ repertoires, even without putative leukemic clones.

Germline loops: CDR1 SGHRS, CDR2 YFSETQ. V trimming: 4 bases; J trimming: 5 bases; junction bases outside the gene matches: 8. CDR3 length equals 14 residues. Comment on this clone: Its specificity is unknown.

The method was immunoSEQ multiplex PCR; TCRdb's version includes in-frame clones alone and lacks a portion of them. The sample carries just over 25,000 clones, under 90% recorded once. The specimen sequenced was CD4+ T cells from blood buffy coats. The source is a human donor in good health. The chain uses TRBV5-1 and TRBJ1-1, with 7 bases matching TRBD1. This CDR3 reads CASSTRDSVTEAFF. In nucleotides, the CDR3 is TGCGCCAGCAGCACCCGGGACAGTGTGACTGAAGCTTTCTTT. The full variable domain, with the rest looked up from reference TRBV5-1 and TRBJ1-1, is KAGVTQTPRYLIKTRGQQVTLSCSPISGHRSVSWYQQTPGQGLQFLFEYFSETQRNKGNFPGRFSGRQFSNSRSEMNVSTLELGDSALYLCASSTRDSVTEAFFGQGTRLTVV.